This T cell receptor beta chain is from a study of T cells in Graves' hyperthyroidism and ophthalmopathy. V shed 4 bases, J shed 3 bases, and the junction held 2 bases outside the gene matches. The CDR3 contains 13 residues. Per germline, CDR1 LGHDT and CDR2 YNNKEL (reference sequence). This clonotype was counted many times. Authors of the study amplified TCR beta CDR3 regions from RNA transcripts. The HTBI primer set was used in a first-round RT-PCR of the TCR CDR3. TCRdb used MiXCR to reprocess the multiplex PCR reads, holding one entry per CDR3 protein. Among about 570,000 distinct CDR3 sequences listed, around 13% were seen once.

The specimen sequenced was blood. The sequence was collected from a woman aged 40 to 50 with Graves' hyperthyroidism. The chain has TRBV3-1 and TRBJ2-5; TRBD1 matches 7 bases. The CDR3 loop reads CASSPGGEETQYF. The CDR3 region has the DNA TGTGCCAGCAGCCCAGGGGGAGAAGAGACCCAGTACTTC.